The entry below describes one T cell receptor (beta chain). What it binds is not known. Once RNA had been extracted, it was reverse transcribed into cDNA to act as the sequencing template. Clones were sequenced by immunoSEQ multiplex PCR, and TCRdb holds only the in-frame ones, with some missing. The repertoire has roughly 210,000 clones, less than 45% of them found once; the top ten carry roughly 2.8%. CDR3 length: 16 amino acids. The junction had 12 bases not matched to a gene; V was cut back by 5 bases and J by 5 bases. The germline V gene encodes CDR1 ENHRY and CDR2 SYGVKD. Indicated treatment: oral pan-JAK inhibitor, 5-10 mg twice daily. These data originate in a study of CD8+ T cells in alopecia areata. Overall study findings and caveats: Expanded CD8+ clones among the top 100, and scalp clonality, were significantly decreased by tofacitinib.

Here the sequenced sample was CD4+ T cells sorted from blood, taken at approximately week 36, from a patient treated with tofacitinib. V gene TRBV10-3 combines with J gene TRBJ2-5, with 9 bases that match TRBD1. This TCR was sampled from a human donor with alopecia areata. The CDR3 spells CAISPADRGPLETQYF. CDR3 sequence (DNA): TGTGCCATCAGTCCTGCGGACAGGGGACCATTGGAGACCCAGTACTTC.